This T cell receptor beta chain was documented in a study of early T cells in non-severe SARS-CoV-2 infection. Overall study context: Sequencing input comprised bulk RNA from unsorted whole blood; chain pairing was not available.

The CDR3 contains 14 residues. Trimming stripped 1 base from V and 0 bases from J, with 6 bases between. Per germline, CDR1 SGHDN and CDR2 FVKESK. The study, taken as a whole, reports: In VDJdb matching, anti-spike CD8 responses were favored while private and CD4 specificities went missing.

On this clonotype itself: Its antigen is unknown.

Tagging with unique molecular identifiers was applied to individual cDNA molecules. TCRdb passed the 5' RACE reads through MiXCR, listing each CDR3 protein once. This sample has 55,000 to 65,000 distinct CDR3 sequences, with roughly 16% found just once. The chain employs TRBV14 and TRBJ2-5, with no clear D. The clonotype comes from an adult who was a healthcare worker with PCR-confirmed SARS-CoV-2 infection or an uninfected control (not recorded which). Sequences were derived from whole blood, sampled at baseline. Here the CDR3 DNA reads TGTGCCAGCAGCCAAGGACCGTACCAAGAGACCCAGTACTTC. It codes for CASSQGPYQETQYF.